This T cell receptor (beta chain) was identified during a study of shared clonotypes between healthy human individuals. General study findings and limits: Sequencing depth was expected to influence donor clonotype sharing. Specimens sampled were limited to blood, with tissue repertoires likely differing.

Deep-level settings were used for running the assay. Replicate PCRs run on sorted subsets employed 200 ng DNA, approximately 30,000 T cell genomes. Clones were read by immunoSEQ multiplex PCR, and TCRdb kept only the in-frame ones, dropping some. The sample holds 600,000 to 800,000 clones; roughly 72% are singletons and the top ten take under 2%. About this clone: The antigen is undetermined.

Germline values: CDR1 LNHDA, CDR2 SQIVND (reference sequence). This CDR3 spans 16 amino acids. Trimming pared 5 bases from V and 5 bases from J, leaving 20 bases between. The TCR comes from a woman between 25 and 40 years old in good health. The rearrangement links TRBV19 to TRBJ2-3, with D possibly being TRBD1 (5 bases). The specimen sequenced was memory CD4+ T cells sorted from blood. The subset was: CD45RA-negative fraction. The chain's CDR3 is CASSQIGRAPRDTQYF. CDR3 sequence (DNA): TGTGCCAGTAGTCAAATCGGCAGGGCTCCCAGAGATACGCAGTATTTT. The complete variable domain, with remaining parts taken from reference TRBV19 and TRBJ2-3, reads DGGITQSPKYLFRKEGQNVTLSCEQNLNHDAMYWYRQDPGQGLRLIYYSQIVNDFQKGDIAEGYSVSREKKESFPLTVTSAQKNPTAFYLCASSQIGRAPRDTQYFGPGTRLTVL.